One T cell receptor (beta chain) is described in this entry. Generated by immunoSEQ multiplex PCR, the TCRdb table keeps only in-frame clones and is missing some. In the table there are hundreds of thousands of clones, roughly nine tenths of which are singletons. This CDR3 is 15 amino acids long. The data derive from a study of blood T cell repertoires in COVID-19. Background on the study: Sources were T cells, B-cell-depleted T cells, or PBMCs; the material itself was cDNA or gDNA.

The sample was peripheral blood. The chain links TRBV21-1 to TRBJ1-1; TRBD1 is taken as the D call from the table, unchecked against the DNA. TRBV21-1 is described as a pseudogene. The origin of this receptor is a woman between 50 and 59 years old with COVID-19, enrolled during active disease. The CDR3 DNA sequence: TGTGCCAGCAGCCCATCCCAGGGGGATCGGACTGAAGCTTTCTTT. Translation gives CASSPSQGDRTEAFF.